The clone carrying this T cell receptor beta chain was counted once. The CDR3 loop spans 15 amino acids. The germline V gene encodes CDR1 SGHTA and CDR2 FQGNSA. Trimming stripped 0 bases from V and 4 bases from J, with 9 bases between. The sample belongs to a study of long-term antiretroviral therapy in people with HIV. At survey level, the immunoSEQ assay was run in its v3.0 version. The data were produced by immunoSEQ multiplex PCR, yet TCRdb's version contains in-frame clones alone and is incomplete. The data hold roughly 16,000 clones, with around 82% observed a single time. Sequenced material: unsorted PBMCs, taken 0.1 years before starting antiretroviral therapy. V usage is TRBV7-2 and J usage is TRBJ1-4; tentative D call: TRBD1 (5 bases). The TCR sequence derives from a man aged 18 to 29 with HIV. This CDR3 is CASSLASGINEKLFF. Here the CDR3 DNA reads TGTGCCAGCAGCTTAGCGTCAGGGATTAATGAAAAACTGTTTTTT.